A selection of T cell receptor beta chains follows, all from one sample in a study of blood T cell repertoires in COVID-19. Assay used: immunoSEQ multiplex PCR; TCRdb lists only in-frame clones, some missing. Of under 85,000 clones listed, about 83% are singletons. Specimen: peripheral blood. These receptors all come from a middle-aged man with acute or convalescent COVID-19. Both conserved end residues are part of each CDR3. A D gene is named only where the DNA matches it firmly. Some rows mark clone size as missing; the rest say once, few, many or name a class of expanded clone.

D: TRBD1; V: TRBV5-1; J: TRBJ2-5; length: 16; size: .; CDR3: CASSALTGLHKETQYF; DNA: TGCGCCAGCAGCGCATTGACAGGGCTACACAAAGAGACCCAGTACTTC
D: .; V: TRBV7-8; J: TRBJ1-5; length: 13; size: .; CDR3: CASSFQNNQPQHF; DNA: TGTGCCAGCAGCTTCCAGAACAATCAGCCCCAGCATTTT
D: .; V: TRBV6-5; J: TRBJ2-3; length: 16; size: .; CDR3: CASSYGLAGTIGTQYF; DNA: TGTGCCAGCAGTTACGGTCTGGCGGGAACTATAGGTACGCAGTATTTT
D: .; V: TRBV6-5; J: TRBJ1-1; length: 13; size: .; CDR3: CASSYPGKAEAFF; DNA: TGTGCCAGCAGTTACCCGGGGAAGGCTGAAGCTTTCTTT
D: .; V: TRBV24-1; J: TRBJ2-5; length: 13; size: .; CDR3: CATSAVGQETQYF; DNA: TGTGCCACCAGTGCGGTCGGCCAAGAGACCCAGTACTTC
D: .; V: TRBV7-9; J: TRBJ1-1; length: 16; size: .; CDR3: CASSSSDGAGYTEAFF; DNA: TGTGCCAGCAGCTCCTCAGATGGGGCGGGGTACACTGAAGCTTTCTTT
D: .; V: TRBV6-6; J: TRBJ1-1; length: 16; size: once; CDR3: CASRGNQGRGATEAFF; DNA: TGTGCCAGCCGGGGTAATCAGGGGCGGGGGGCCACTGAAGCTTTCTTT
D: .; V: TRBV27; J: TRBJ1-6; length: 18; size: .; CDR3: CASSLSVQGLGHNSPLHF; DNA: TGTGCCAGCAGTTTATCGGTACAGGGACTAGGCCATAATTCACCCCTCCACTTT
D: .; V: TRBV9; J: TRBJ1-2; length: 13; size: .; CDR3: CASSQISNYGYTF; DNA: TGTGCCAGCAGCCAAATTTCTAACTATGGCTACACCTTC
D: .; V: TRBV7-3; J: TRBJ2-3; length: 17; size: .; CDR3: CASSSEAPTSYTDTQYF; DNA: TGTGCCAGCAGCTCTGAGGCTCCTACATCTTACACAGATACGCAGTATTTT
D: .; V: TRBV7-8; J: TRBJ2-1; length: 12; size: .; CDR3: CASSLPDNEQFF; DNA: TGTGCCAGCAGCTTGCCGGACAATGAGCAGTTCTTC
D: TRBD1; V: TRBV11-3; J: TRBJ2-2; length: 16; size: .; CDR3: CASSFGVTGASGELFF; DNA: TGTGCCAGCAGCTTTGGGGTCACAGGGGCGTCCGGGGAGCTGTTTTTT
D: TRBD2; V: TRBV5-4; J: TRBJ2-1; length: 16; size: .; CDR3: CASSSKREGAYNEQFF; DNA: TGTGCCAGCAGCTCCAAGCGGGAGGGGGCCTACAATGAGCAGTTCTTC
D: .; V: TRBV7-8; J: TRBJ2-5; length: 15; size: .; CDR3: CASSPTRGTRETQYF; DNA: TGTGCCAGCAGCCCCACCCGGGGGACGAGGGAGACCCAGTACTTC
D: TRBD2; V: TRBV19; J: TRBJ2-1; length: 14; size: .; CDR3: CASRGLADDNEQFF; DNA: TGTGCCAGTAGGGGACTAGCGGACGACAATGAGCAGTTCTTC
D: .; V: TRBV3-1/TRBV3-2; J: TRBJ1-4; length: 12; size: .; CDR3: CASTATNEKLFF; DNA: TGTGCCAGCACCGCAACTAATGAAAAACTGTTTTTT
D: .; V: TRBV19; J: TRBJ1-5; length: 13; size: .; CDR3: CASSNQGTQPQHF; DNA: TGTGCCAGTAGTAACCAGGGTACTCAGCCCCAGCATTTT
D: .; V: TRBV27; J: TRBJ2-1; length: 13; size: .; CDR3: CASSFDFYNEQFF; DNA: TGTGCCAGCAGTTTCGACTTCTACAATGAGCAGTTCTTC
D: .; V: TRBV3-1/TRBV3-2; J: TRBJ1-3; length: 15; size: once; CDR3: CASSPTSDSGNTIYF; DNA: TGTGCCAGCAGCCCAACGTCAGACTCTGGAAACACCATATATTTT
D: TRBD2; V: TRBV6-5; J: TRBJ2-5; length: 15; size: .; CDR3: CASSYEGSGRWAQYF; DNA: TGTGCCAGCAGTTACGAGGGTAGCGGGAGATGGGCCCAGTACTTC
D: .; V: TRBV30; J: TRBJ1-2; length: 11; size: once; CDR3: CAWGQIYGYTF; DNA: TGTGCCTGGGGACAGATCTATGGCTACACCTTC
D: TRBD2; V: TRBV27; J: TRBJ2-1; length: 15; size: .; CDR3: CASSLSPSGNNEQFF; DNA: TGTGCCAGCAGTTTATCCCCTAGCGGAAACAATGAGCAGTTCTTC
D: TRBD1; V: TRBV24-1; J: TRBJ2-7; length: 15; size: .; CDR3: CATSDPRQGSYEQYF; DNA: TGTGCCACCAGTGACCCCCGACAGGGCTCCTACGAGCAGTACTTC
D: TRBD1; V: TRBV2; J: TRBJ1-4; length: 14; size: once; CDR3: CASSVWTGGEKLFF; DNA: TGTGCCAGCAGTGTATGGACAGGGGGTGAAAAACTGTTTTTT
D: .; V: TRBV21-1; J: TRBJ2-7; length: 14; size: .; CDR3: CASSSRQAPYEQYF; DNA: TGTGCCAGCAGCTCCCGACAGGCGCCTTACGAGCAGTACTTC
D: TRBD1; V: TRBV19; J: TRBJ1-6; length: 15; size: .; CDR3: CASMDRRTYNSPLHF; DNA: TGTGCCAGTATGGACAGGAGGACCTATAATTCACCCCTCCACTTT
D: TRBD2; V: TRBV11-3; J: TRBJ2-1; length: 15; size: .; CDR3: CASSTGLSEDNEQFF; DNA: TGTGCCAGCAGCACGGGACTATCTGAGGACAATGAGCAGTTCTTC
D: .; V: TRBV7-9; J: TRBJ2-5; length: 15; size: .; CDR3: CASTPMGAGSETQYF; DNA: TGTGCCAGCACCCCGATGGGAGCGGGTAGTGAGACCCAGTACTTC
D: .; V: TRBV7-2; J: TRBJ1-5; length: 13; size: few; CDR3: CASSLVQDQPQHF; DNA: TGTGCCAGCAGCTTAGTACAGGATCAGCCCCAGCATTTT
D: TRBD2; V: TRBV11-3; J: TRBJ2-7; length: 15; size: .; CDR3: CASSVIAGDNYEQYF; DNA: TGTGCCAGCAGCGTAATAGCGGGAGATAACTACGAGCAGTACTTC
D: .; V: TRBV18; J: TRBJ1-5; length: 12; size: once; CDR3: CASRGPNQPQHF; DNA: TGTGCCAGCAGGGGCCCCAATCAGCCCCAGCATTTT
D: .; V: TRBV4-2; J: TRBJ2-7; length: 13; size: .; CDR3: CASSQRGWYEQYF; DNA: TGTGCCAGCAGCCAACGGGGGTGGTACGAGCAGTACTTC
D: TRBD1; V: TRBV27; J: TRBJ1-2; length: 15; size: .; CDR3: CASSSPWTGLNGYTF; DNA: TGTGCCAGCAGTTCCCCCTGGACAGGGTTGAATGGCTACACCTTC
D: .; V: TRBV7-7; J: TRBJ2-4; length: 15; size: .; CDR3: CACVPSELAKNIQYF; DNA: TGTGCCTGCGTCCCGTCCGAACTAGCCAAAAACATTCAGTACTTC
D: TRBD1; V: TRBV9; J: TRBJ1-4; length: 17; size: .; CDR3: CASSVGQGAQVYEKLFF; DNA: TGTGCCAGCAGCGTAGGACAGGGGGCGCAGGTATATGAAAAACTGTTTTTT
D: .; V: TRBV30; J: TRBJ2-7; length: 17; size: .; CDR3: CAWSGRRPQASSYEQYF; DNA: TGTGCCTGGAGTGGCCGCAGGCCCCAAGCTTCATCCTACGAGCAGTACTTC